Shown below are 5 T cell receptor beta chains from a single sample sequenced in a study of identical twins. MiXCR, applied by TCRdb to the 5' RACE reads, yields one record per CDR3 protein. The sample includes hundreds of thousands of distinct CDR3 sequences, around 6% seen only once; the top ten take 1.5% to 2%. Sequencing was done on a sample of naive T cells sorted from blood. The receptors were sampled from a man between 18 and 29 years old in good health.

The chain recombines TRBV20-1 with TRBJ2-1, with D tentatively TRBD1 (6 bases). Germline CDR1 is DFQATT and CDR2 is SNEGSKA (reference sequence). The CDR3 runs 13 residues. The CDR3 sequence is CTGSRGSYNEQFF. The DNA of the CDR3 is TGCACCGGCTCCAGGGGATCCTACAATGAGCAGTTCTTC.

This clonotype has ten or more counts. The chain recombines TRBV20-1 with TRBJ1-5; TRBD1 is a possible D gene (5 bases). The CDR3 extends over 14 amino acids. The V end was cut by 3 bases, the J end by 2 bases, with 11 bases between. From germline, CDR1 is DFQATT and CDR2 SNEGSKA (reference sequence). CDR3 coding DNA: TGCAGTGCTAGTACAGGCCCCGGCAATCAGCCCCAGCATTTT. Translated, it gives CSASTGPGNQPQHF.

The chain recombines TRBV11-2 with TRBJ2-1; possible D gene TRBD2, 6 bases. The V end lost 5 bases, the J end lost 2 bases, and 13 bases lay between the germline ends. Germline CDR1 reads SGHAT; CDR2 reads FQNNGV. The CDR3 has 15 amino acids. In nucleotides, the CDR3 is TGTGCCAGCAGCGCCCCGGGACTTGCCTACAATGAGCAGTTCTTC. Translation gives CASSAPGLAYNEQFF.

This clonotype was picked up a small number of times. The V call is TRBV9, the J call TRBJ1-5; 7 bases are shared with TRBD1. The germline V gene has CDR1 SGDLS and CDR2 YYNGEE. Germline trimming cut 3 bases from V and 3 bases from J; bases unmatched to any gene: 6. The CDR3 runs 15 residues. The CDR3, as DNA: TGTGCCAGCAGCGCCGAGGGACAGCCCAATCAGCCCCAGCATTTT. Residues: CASSAEGQPNQPQHF.

This clonotype has at least ten counts. The CDR3 DNA sequence: TGCAGTGCTAGTGACAGGCGGCGCAATCAGCCCCAGCATTTT. Its protein product is CSASDRRRNQPQHF. The rearrangement joins TRBV20-1 to TRBJ1-5, with D perhaps matching TRBD1 (6 bases). The CDR3 is made up of 14 amino acids. Trimming stripped 3 bases from V and 2 bases from J, with 11 bases between. Germline CDR1 DFQATT, CDR2 SNEGSKA (reference sequence).